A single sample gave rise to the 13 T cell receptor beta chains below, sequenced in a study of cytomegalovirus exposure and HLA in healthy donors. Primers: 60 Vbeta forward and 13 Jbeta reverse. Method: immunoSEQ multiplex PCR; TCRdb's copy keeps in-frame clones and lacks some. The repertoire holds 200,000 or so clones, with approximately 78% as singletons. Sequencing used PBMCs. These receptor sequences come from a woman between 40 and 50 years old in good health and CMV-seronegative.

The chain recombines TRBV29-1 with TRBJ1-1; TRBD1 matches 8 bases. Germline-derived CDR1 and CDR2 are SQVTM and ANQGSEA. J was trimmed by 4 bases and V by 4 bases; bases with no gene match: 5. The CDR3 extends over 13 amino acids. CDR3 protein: CSVVGQGGTEAFF. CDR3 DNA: TGCAGCGTTGTAGGACAGGGCGGCACTGAAGCTTTCTTT.

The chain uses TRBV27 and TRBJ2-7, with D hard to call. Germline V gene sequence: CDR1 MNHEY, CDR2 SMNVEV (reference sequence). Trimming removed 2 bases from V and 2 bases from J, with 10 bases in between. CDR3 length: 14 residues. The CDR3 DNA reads TGTGCCAGCAGTTTAAACGGCGGAACCTACGAGCAGTACTTC. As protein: CASSLNGGTYEQYF.

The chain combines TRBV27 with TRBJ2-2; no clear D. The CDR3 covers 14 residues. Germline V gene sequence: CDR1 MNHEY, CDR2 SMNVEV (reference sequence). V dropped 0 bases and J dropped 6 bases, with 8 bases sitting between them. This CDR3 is CASSLSVEPGELFF. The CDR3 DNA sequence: TGTGCCAGCAGTTTATCCGTAGAACCCGGGGAGCTGTTTTTT.

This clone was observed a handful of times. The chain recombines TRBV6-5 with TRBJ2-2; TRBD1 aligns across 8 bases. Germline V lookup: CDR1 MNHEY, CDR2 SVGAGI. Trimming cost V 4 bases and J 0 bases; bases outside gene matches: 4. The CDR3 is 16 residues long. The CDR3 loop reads CASSFTGGSNTGELFF. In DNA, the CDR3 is TGTGCCAGCAGTTTCACAGGGGGATCGAACACCGGGGAGCTGTTTTTT.

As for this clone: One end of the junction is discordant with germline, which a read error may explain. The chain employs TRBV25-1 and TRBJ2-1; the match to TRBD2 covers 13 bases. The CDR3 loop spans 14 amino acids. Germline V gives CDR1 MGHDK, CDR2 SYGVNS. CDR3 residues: CASSDQGLAGFVLF. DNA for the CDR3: TGTGCCAGCAGTGACCAGGGACTAGCGGGATTCGTGCTCTTC.

The CDR3 loop is CASSLYRDTEAFF. For the CDR3, the DNA is TGTGCCAGCAGTTTATATCGGGACACTGAAGCTTTCTTT. This rearrangement joins TRBV27 to TRBJ1-1, with D hard to call. The CDR3 extends over 13 amino acids. V lost 1 base, J lost 3 bases, and 6 bases lay in between. Germline values: CDR1 MNHEY, CDR2 SMNVEV (reference sequence).

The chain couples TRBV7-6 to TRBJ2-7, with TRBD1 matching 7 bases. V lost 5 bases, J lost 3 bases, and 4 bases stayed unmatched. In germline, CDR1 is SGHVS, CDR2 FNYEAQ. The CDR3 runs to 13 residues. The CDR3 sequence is CASSLDRLYEQYF. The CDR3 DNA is TGTGCCAGCAGCCTGGACAGGCTCTACGAGCAGTACTTC.

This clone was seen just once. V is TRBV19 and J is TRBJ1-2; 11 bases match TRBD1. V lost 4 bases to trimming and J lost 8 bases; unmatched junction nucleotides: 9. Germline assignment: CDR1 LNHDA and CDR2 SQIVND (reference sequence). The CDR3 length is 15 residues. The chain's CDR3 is CASSTWDRGARGYTF. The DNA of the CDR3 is TGTGCCAGTAGTACCTGGGACAGGGGGGCGCGAGGCTACACCTTC.

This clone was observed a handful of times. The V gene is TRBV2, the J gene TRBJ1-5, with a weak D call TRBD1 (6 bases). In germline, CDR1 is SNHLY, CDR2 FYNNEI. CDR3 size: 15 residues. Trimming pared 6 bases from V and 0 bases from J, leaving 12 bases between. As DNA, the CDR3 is TGTGCCAGCAGGCGAGGGGGATATAGCAATCAGCCCCAGCATTTT. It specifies CASRRGGYSNQPQHF.

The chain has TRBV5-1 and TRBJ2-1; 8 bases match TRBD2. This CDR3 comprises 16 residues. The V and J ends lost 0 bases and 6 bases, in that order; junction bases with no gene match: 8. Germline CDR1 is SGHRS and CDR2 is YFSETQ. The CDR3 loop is CASSLAWTSTFNEQFF. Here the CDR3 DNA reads TGCGCCAGCAGCTTGGCCTGGACTAGCACTTTCAATGAGCAGTTCTTC.

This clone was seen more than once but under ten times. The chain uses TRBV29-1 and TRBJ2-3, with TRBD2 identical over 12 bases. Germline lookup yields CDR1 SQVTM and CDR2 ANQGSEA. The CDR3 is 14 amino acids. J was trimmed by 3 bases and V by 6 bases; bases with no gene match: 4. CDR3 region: CSVRLAGVTDTQYF. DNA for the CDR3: TGCAGCGTAAGACTAGCGGGAGTAACAGATACGCAGTATTTT.

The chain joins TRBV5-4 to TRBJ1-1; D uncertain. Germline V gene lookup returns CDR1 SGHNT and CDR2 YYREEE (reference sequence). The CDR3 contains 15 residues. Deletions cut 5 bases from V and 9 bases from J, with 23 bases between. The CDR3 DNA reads TGTGCCAGCAGTCCCGGAGAGAACGCAGAGCTAAAAGCTTTCTTT. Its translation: CASSPGENAELKAFF.

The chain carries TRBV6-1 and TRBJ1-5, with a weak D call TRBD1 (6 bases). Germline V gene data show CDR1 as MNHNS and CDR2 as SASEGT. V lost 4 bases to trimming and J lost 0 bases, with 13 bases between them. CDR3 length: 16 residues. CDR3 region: CASSGTVLYSNQPQHF. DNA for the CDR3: TGTGCCAGCAGTGGGACAGTCCTCTATAGCAATCAGCCCCAGCATTTT.